Listed below are T cell receptor beta chains from one sample, sequenced in a study of blood T cell repertoires in COVID-19. Some clones are missing from TCRdb's copy, which holds only in-frame ones; the method was immunoSEQ multiplex PCR. This sample carries about 150,000 clones, 75% to 90% of them seen once, and the ten largest clones take less than 4%. The material sequenced was peripheral blood. The receptors shown here come from a woman in her sixties or seventies with active COVID-19. Both conserved end residues are part of each CDR3. The D gene is left open where the match is weak. Size is omitted from some rows. Given values are once, few, many or a class for expanded clones.

14	few	TRBJ1-5	NA	TRBV27	TGTGCCAGCAGTCCCAGGGGTAGTAATCAGCCCCAGCATTTT	CASSPRGSNQPQHF
13	NA	TRBJ1-1	NA	TRBV7-9	TGTGCCAGCAGCTTGGCAGGGGAGAAAGGAGCTTTCTTT	CASSLAGEKGAFF
12	NA	TRBJ2-1	TRBD1	TRBV27	TGTGCCAGCAGTTTTAGGGGGCAGGGGCAGTTCTTC	CASSFRGQGQFF
14	NA	TRBJ1-1	TRBD1	TRBV6-5	TGTGCCAGCAGAGGGACAGGGGCCTTCACTGAAGCTTTCTTT	CASRGTGAFTEAFF
19	NA	TRBJ2-6	TRBD1	TRBV7-2	TGTGCCAGCAGCTTAGCGCTTGACAGGGGTACGGGTGGGGCCAACGTCCTGACTTTC	CASSLALDRGTGGANVLTF
16	NA	TRBJ1-4	NA	TRBV7-8	TGTGCCAGCAGTTTGGCCCAGGTGTCAACTAATGAAAAACTGTTTTTT	CASSLAQVSTNEKLFF
15	NA	TRBJ2-3	NA	TRBV28	TGTGCCAGCAGTCCTCTCGGGCCAGGGGGGGATACGCAGTATTTT	CASSPLGPGGDTQYF
14	NA	TRBJ2-7	TRBD2	TRBV7-2	TGTGCCAGCAGCCCCCAGACTAGCAACTACGAGCAGTACTTC	CASSPQTSNYEQYF
15	NA	TRBJ2-1	TRBD1	TRBV6-4	TGTGCCAGCAGTGTGGGACAGGGGGCCTACAATGAGCAGTTCTTC	CASSVGQGAYNEQFF
13	once	TRBJ2-5	TRBD2	TRBV24-1	TGTGCCACCGGTTCGGGAGGAGGCGAGACCCAGTACTTC	CATGSGGGETQYF
17	NA	TRBJ1-2	TRBD1	TRBV2	TGTGCCAGCAGCGACGGGACAGGGGCCAGGGGGAACTATGGCTACACCTTC	CASSDGTGARGNYGYTF
14	NA	TRBJ1-3	NA	TRBV5-5	TGTGCCAGCAGCGCAGGGTTCCCTGGAAACACCATATATTTT	CASSAGFPGNTIYF
16	NA	TRBJ2-5	NA	TRBV3-1/TRBV3-2	TGTGCCAGCAGCCAAGAGGGCAGATACCCAGTTGGGACCCAGTACTTC	CASSQEGRYPVGTQYF
15	NA	TRBJ2-2	TRBD2	TRBV10-1	TGCGCCAGCAGTGATGGCGGGAGTGGGACCGGGGAGCTGTTTTTT	CASSDGGSGTGELFF
15	NA	TRBJ2-1	TRBD2	TRBV6-5	TGTGCCAGCAGTTACAAACTAGCGCCCTACAATGAGCAGTTCTTC	CASSYKLAPYNEQFF
17	NA	TRBJ1-6	TRBD1	TRBV6-2/TRBV6-3	TGTGCCAGCAGTTTCATTAGCGGGACAGGGTTTGGATCACCCCTCCACTTT	CASSFISGTGFGSPLHF
18	NA	TRBJ1-5	NA	TRBV19	TGTGCCAGTAGTCCGAGTGTTATCGGACAGCGTAGCAATCAGCCCCAGCATTTT	CASSPSVIGQRSNQPQHF